The subject of this entry is one T cell receptor beta chain. In the authors' methods: From reference gene primer amplification, estimates of nucleated cell counts were derived. The table came from immunoSEQ multiplex PCR; TCRdb's copy has only in-frame clones and leaves some out. V and J calls and clone size are given by that table; D and trimming were obtained from the DNA. Here the sample spans 180,000 or so clones, around 80% being singletons. The data originate from a study of blood T cell repertoires in COVID-19. V shed 5 bases and J 2 bases; nucleotides not matched to a gene: 6. This CDR3 contains 14 residues. Germline lookup yields CDR1 SQVTM and CDR2 ANQGSEA.

The sequence derives from a woman aged 60-75 years who had recovered from COVID-19. The chain employs TRBV29-1 and TRBJ2-3, with TRBD1 identical over 8 bases. The sample comprised PBMCs or T cells enriched from blood (not recorded which). The CDR3 spells CSVRDRGTTDTQYF. CDR3 in DNA: TGCAGCGTTCGCGACAGGGGTACCACAGATACGCAGTATTTT.